Below are 10 T cell receptor beta chains sequenced from a single sample in a study of regulatory and conventional T cells in RAG deficiency. Conventional CD4+ T cells were sorted from blood as CD25-low CD127-high cells. TCRdb's table, derived via immunoSEQ multiplex PCR, lists solely in-frame clones and lacks some. The table lists just over 30,000 clones, about 96% of them singletons. This sample was also put to use in a study of regulatory T cells. From that study: The PCR used 52 TRBV and 13 TRBJ primers.

Sequenced: CD25- CD4+ T cells sorted from blood. These receptors all stem from a human donor in good health.

The count of this clone is one. V and J are TRBV11-3 and TRBJ2-3; 8 bases agree with TRBD1. CDR3 length equals 15 residues. CDR1 is SGHNT, CDR2 YENEEA, per germline. The J segment lost 1 base and the V segment lost 5 bases, leaving 5 bases of the junction unmatched. The CDR3 region has the DNA TGTGCCAGCAGCACCGGGACAGGAGGCACAGATACGCAGTATTTT. Its protein product is CASSTGTGGTDTQYF.

The chain joins TRBV4-3 to TRBJ2-1; D is perhaps TRBD2 (7 bases). The germline V and J ends were trimmed by 4 bases and 10 bases, with 14 bases remaining between them. The V gene's germline CDR1 is LGHNA and CDR2 YSLEER. This CDR3 has 13 residues. The CDR3 nucleotides are TGCGCCAGCAGCCTAAATAGGGGGGGGGAGCAGTTCTTC. Translated, it gives CASSLNRGGEQFF.

This chain joins TRBV5-6 and TRBJ1-1; possible D gene TRBD1, 5 bases. V was pared by 4 bases and J by 8 bases, with 18 bases between. In germline, CDR1 is SGHDT, CDR2 YYEEEE. The CDR3 consists of 14 residues. The CDR3 sequence: CASSVDTLIAEAFF. CDR3 coding DNA: TGTGCCAGCAGCGTGGACACCCTGATCGCCGAAGCTTTCTTT.

The chain carries TRBV7-2 and TRBJ1-1; unclear D gene. Trimming took 2 bases from V and 0 from J, leaving 7 bases between them. CDR1 and CDR2 (germline): SGHTA, FQGNSA. This CDR3 is 14 amino acids long. The chain's CDR3 is CASSLTDLNTEAFF. The DNA of the CDR3 is TGTGCCAGCAGCTTAACAGATCTGAACACTGAAGCTTTCTTT. Based on the CDR3 plus reference TRBV7-2 and TRBJ1-1, the full variable domain is GAGVSQSPSNKVTEKGKDVELRCDPISGHTALYWYRQSLGQGLEFLIYFQGNSAPDKSGLPSDRFSAERTGGSVSTLTIQRTQQEDSAVYLCASSLTDLNTEAFFGQGTRLTVV.

The chain combines TRBV9 with TRBJ2-5; D gene uncertain. The CDR3 length is 14 residues. Trimming removed 0 bases from V and 2 bases from J, with 8 bases in between. Per germline, CDR1 SGDLS and CDR2 YYNGEE. Written as DNA, the CDR3 is TGTGCCAGCAGCGTAGATTTCAGTCAAGAGACCCAGTACTTC. It is translated as CASSVDFSQETQYF.

The chain recombines TRBV4-3 with TRBJ2-7; D not certain. CDR3 size: 15 residues. Trimming cost V 1 base and J 0 bases, with 10 bases left between them. The germline V gene has CDR1 LGHNA and CDR2 YSLEER. CDR3 bases: TGCGCCAGCAGCCAAGCAGCAGGAAGCTCCTACGAGCAGTACTTC. Translation gives CASSQAAGSSYEQYF.

The CDR3 sequence is CGGGQGATQYF. Here the CDR3 DNA reads TGTGGCGGGGGACAGGGGGCGACGCAGTATTTT. The rearrangement joins TRBV7-9 to TRBJ2-3; 12 bases agree with TRBD1. Germline CDR1 is SEHNR and CDR2 is FQNEAQ (reference sequence). This CDR3 contains 11 residues. Using reference TRBV7-9 and TRBJ2-3 for the parts outside the CDR3, the full variable domain is DTGVSQNPRHKITKRGQNVTFRCDPISEHNRLYWYRQTLGQGPEFLTYFQNEAQLEKSRLLSDRFSAERPKGSFSTLEIQRTEQGDSAMYLCGGGQGATQYFGPGTRLTVL.

The chain joins TRBV7-9 to TRBJ2-5; 8 bases map to TRBD1. CDR1 SEHNR and CDR2 FQNEAQ come from the germline V gene (reference sequence). This CDR3 has 15 amino acids. The V gene end was trimmed by 5 bases and the J gene end by 2 bases; junction bases not matched to a gene: 7. The CDR3 DNA reads TGTGCCAGCAGCGTAGGCGGGACAGGACAAGAGACCCAGTACTTC. It codes for CASSVGGTGQETQYF. Variable domain in full (rest from reference TRBV7-9 and TRBJ2-5): DTGVSQNPRHKITKRGQNVTFRCDPISEHNRLYWYRQTLGQGPEFLTYFQNEAQLEKSRLLSDRFSAERPKGSFSTLEIQRTEQGDSAMYLCASSVGGTGQETQYFGPGTRLLVL.

The gene calls are TRBV18 and TRBJ2-1; D is perhaps TRBD1 (7 bases). Germline V CDR1 and CDR2: KGHSH, LQKENI. CDR3 length: 14 residues. V was pared by 5 bases and J by 4 bases, with 12 bases between. This CDR3 is CASSWDSGYNEQFF. Here the CDR3 DNA reads TGTGCCAGCTCATGGGACAGCGGGTACAATGAGCAGTTCTTC.

The chain couples TRBV29-1 to TRBJ2-6, with TRBD1 matching 8 bases. V lost 1 base, J lost 3 bases, and 8 bases stayed unmatched. Germline loops: CDR1 SQVTM, CDR2 ANQGSEA. The CDR3 is 17 residues long. This chain's CDR3 is CSVEVRTGKFGANVLTF. The CDR3 coding sequence is TGCAGCGTTGAAGTAAGGACAGGGAAATTTGGGGCCAACGTCCTGACTTTC.